A single sample gave rise to the 15 T cell receptor beta chains below, sequenced in a study of blood T cell repertoires in COVID-19. Only in-frame clones appear in the TCRdb table, and some are missing; sequencing was by immunoSEQ multiplex PCR. The sample has about 80,000 clones, approximately 78% seen once. The material sequenced was peripheral blood. Source of these receptors: a woman of 80 years or more with acute or convalescent COVID-19.

The chain has TRBV7-6 and TRBJ2-1; 8 bases line up with TRBD2. Germline V gives CDR1 SGHVS, CDR2 FNYEAQ. The J segment lost 4 bases and the V segment lost 5 bases, leaving 7 bases of the junction unmatched. The CDR3 loop spans 15 amino acids. CDR3 nucleotides: TGTGCCAGCAGCCTGAGCGGGGGTTTTTACAATGAGCAGTTCTTC. It encodes CASSLSGGFYNEQFF. Based on the CDR3 plus reference TRBV7-6 and TRBJ2-1, the full variable domain is GAGVSQSPRYKVTKRGQDVALRCDPISGHVSLYWYRQALGQGPEFLTYFNYEAQQDKSGLPNDRFSAERPEGSISTLTIQRTEQRDSAMYRCASSLSGGFYNEQFFGPGTRLTVL.

This sequence joins TRBV2 and TRBJ1-1, with 7 bases matching TRBD1. With V trimmed by 9 bases and J by 1 base, 2 bases remained unmatched. The CDR3 length is 12 residues. CDR1 is SNHLY, CDR2 FYNNEI, per germline. This chain's CDR3 is CARRTGNTEAFF. DNA for the CDR3: TGTGCCAGAAGGACAGGGAACACTGAAGCTTTCTTT.

CDR3 protein: CASSFQNNSPLHF. CDR3 sequence (DNA): TGTGCCAGCAGTTTTCAAAATAATTCACCCCTCCACTTT. J is TRBJ1-6 and V is TRBV6-5; D remains unclear. This CDR3 comprises 13 residues. V was clipped by 4 bases and J by 5 bases, with 6 bases between them. Germline V lookup: CDR1 MNHEY, CDR2 SVGAGI.

V is TRBV6-2 or TRBV6-3 and J is TRBJ1-1, with 7 bases identical to TRBD1. V lost 4 bases, J lost 1 base, and 9 bases stayed unmatched. The CDR3 sequence is 16 residues long. The germline gives CDR1 MNHEY, CDR2 SVGEGT. The CDR3 DNA is TGTGCCAGCAGTTTATCACAGGGGAGGCCGAACACTGAAGCTTTCTTT. Residues: CASSLSQGRPNTEAFF.

V gene TRBV2 combines with J gene TRBJ2-1; D perhaps matches TRBD2 (6 bases). This CDR3 is 15 amino acids long. Trimming removed 6 bases from V and 3 bases from J, with 15 bases in between. Germline V gives CDR1 SNHLY, CDR2 FYNNEI. CDR3: CASRERRENYNEQFF. The CDR3 nucleotides read TGTGCCAGCAGGGAAAGACGGGAGAACTACAATGAGCAGTTCTTC.

The chain uses TRBV3-1 (or the pseudogene TRBV3-2) and TRBJ2-1; 8 bases are a match to TRBD2. Unmatched junction bases numbered 8, after V lost 1 base and J lost 0 bases. CDR1 is LGHDT, CDR2 YNNKEL, per germline (reference sequence). The CDR3 has 18 amino acids. CDR3: CASSQVSGGLSSYNEQFF. The CDR3 nucleotides read TGTGCCAGCAGCCAAGTAAGCGGGGGCCTCAGCTCCTACAATGAGCAGTTCTTC.

The chain links TRBV3-1 (or the pseudogene TRBV3-2) to TRBJ2-2; 8 positions match TRBD1. The CDR3 has 18 amino acids. Trimming removed 0 bases from V and 7 bases from J; junction bases left unmatched: 13. Germline V gene data show CDR1 as LGHDT and CDR2 as YNNKEL (reference sequence). CDR3 amino acids: CASSQDTGGPRSGGELFF. The CDR3 nucleotides read TGTGCCAGCAGCCAAGATACAGGGGGGCCCCGAAGTGGCGGGGAGCTGTTTTTT.

About this clone itself: The junction departs from germline at one end; a sequencing error may be responsible. The genes are TRBV7-9 and TRBJ1-6; D is undetermined. Germline-derived CDR1 and CDR2 are SEHNR and FQNEAQ (reference sequence). The CDR3 has 15 residues. In nucleotides, the CDR3 is TGTGCCAGCAGCGTAGCTAGCTCCTATAATTCACCCCTCCACTTT. Translated, it gives CASSVASSYNSPLHF.

This clone came up once. The gene calls are TRBV14 and TRBJ2-5; TRBD1 is a possible D gene (6 bases). The CDR3 runs 15 residues. Germline loops: CDR1 SGHDN, CDR2 FVKESK. Trimming removed 3 bases at V and 2 bases at J, with 13 bases between. DNA for the CDR3: TGTGCCAGCAGCCACCTACAGGGACGGCAAGAGACCCAGTACTTC. Its protein is CASSHLQGRQETQYF.

V usage is TRBV6-5 and J usage is TRBJ1-2; D unclear. V lost 6 bases, J lost 4 bases, and 12 bases lay in between. Germline V CDR1 and CDR2: MNHEY, SVGAGI. This CDR3 has 13 amino acids. The CDR3 bases are TGTGCCAGCAGCTCGCAATCGGGCTATGGCTACACCTTC. The encoded protein is CASSSQSGYGYTF.

CDR3 amino acids: CASSWDWQDTQYF. The CDR3 coding sequence is TGTGCCAGTAGTTGGGACTGGCAAGATACGCAGTATTTT. V is TRBV19 and J is TRBJ2-3; D is possibly TRBD2 (6 bases). V was pared by 5 bases and J by 5 bases, with 11 bases between. The germline V gene has CDR1 LNHDA and CDR2 SQIVND (reference sequence). The CDR3 extends over 13 amino acids.

This clone was counted only a few times. The chain recombines TRBV27 with TRBJ2-7; D possibly corresponds to TRBD1 (5 bases). V was trimmed by 7 bases and J by 7 bases, leaving 17 bases between them. Germline V CDR1 and CDR2: MNHEY, SMNVEV (reference sequence). The CDR3 is 13 residues long. CDR3 amino acids: CASIHQGSLEQYF. The CDR3 DNA reads TGTGCCAGCATCCATCAGGGCTCGCTTGAGCAGTACTTC.

The table lists this clone with a few counts. This sequence joins TRBV6-2 or TRBV6-3 and TRBJ2-2, with a weak D call TRBD1 (6 bases). The CDR3 is 14 amino acids. Trimming pared 6 bases from V and 3 bases from J, leaving 11 bases between. Germline CDR1 reads MNHEY; CDR2 reads SVGEGT. The CDR3 is CASSQGLDTGELFF. CDR3 nucleotides: TGTGCCAGCAGCCAGGGGCTAGACACCGGGGAGCTGTTTTTT.

V and J are TRBV11-2 and TRBJ1-2; possible D gene TRBD1, 6 bases. This CDR3 contains 14 residues. Trimming stripped 3 bases from V and 3 bases from J, with 11 bases between. Germline CDR1 reads SGHAT; CDR2 reads FQNNGV. The CDR3 spells CASSFGQGHYGYTF. CDR3 coding DNA: TGTGCCAGCAGCTTCGGGCAGGGGCACTATGGCTACACCTTC. Together with reference TRBV11-2 and TRBJ1-2, the CDR3 gives the full variable domain: EAGVAQSPRYKIIEKRQSVAFWCNPISGHATLYWYQQILGQGPKLLIQFQNNGVVDDSQLPKDRFSAERLKGVDSTLKIQPAKLEDSAVYLCASSFGQGHYGYTFGSGTRLTVV.

This clone was seen only once. This rearrangement joins TRBV7-6 to TRBJ1-6, with D possibly TRBD1 on 6 matching bases. Trimming stripped 3 bases from V and 7 bases from J, with 16 bases between. The V gene's germline CDR1 is SGHVS and CDR2 FNYEAQ. This CDR3 comprises 16 residues. DNA for the CDR3: TGTGCCAGCAGCTTCGGTCAACAGGGCCGGAATTCACCCCTCCACTTT. Amino acid sequence: CASSFGQQGRNSPLHF. Supplemented by reference TRBV7-6 and TRBJ1-6, the full variable domain reads GAGVSQSPRYKVTKRGQDVALRCDPISGHVSLYWYRQALGQGPEFLTYFNYEAQQDKSGLPNDRFSAERPEGSISTLTIQRTEQRDSAMYRCASSFGQQGRNSPLHFGNGTRLTVT.